Below, 24 T cell receptor beta chains from the same sample are listed, as sequenced in a study of spatial heterogeneity in lung cancer (dated by TCRdb to 2018 to 2020). The time point label, as the study defines it: sample taken at primary tumor resection. Their cognate antigens are unknown. The research as a whole found: The tumor nonsynonymous mutation count correlated with the number of expanded alpha and beta TCRs within the tumor.

Library preparation was by 5' RACE. Sequenced on a NextSeq 500. The public sequencing data were trimmed at Q25 with fastp and processed into clonotypes with MiXCR by TCRdb, which kept only in-frame beta chains. Entries are consolidated by CDR3 protein sequence, retaining the most common genes and DNA. The sample table holds approximately 2,100 distinct CDR3 sequences, of which about two fifths were seen once. Together, the top ten hold around 23% of the sample. The material was lung tumor tissue, obtained at surgery. Every receptor here comes from a male donor with early-stage non-small cell lung cancer.

As concerns this clonotype: This could be a read error, since a much larger clone is one nucleotide away. Being off target in a library aimed at alpha chains, this beta chain has a size of little meaning. The CDR3 sequence is CASSLGPGSNEQLF. The CDR3 coding sequence is TGCGCCAGCAGCTTGGGCCCCGGTTCCAATGAGCAGTTGTTC. The V and J genes are TRBV5-1 and TRBJ2-1, with unresolved D. CDR3 length: 14 amino acids. In germline, CDR1 is SGHRS, CDR2 YFSETQ. Drawing the rest from reference TRBV5-1 and TRBJ2-1, the complete variable domain is KAGVTQTPRYLIKTRGQQVTLSCSPISGHRSVSWYQQTPGQGLQFLFEYFSETQRNKGNFPGRFSGRQFSNSRSEMNVSTLELGDSALYLCASSLGPGSNEQLFGPGTRLTVL.

Turning to this clonotype: This beta chain lies outside the target of a library built for alpha chains; its clone size means little. CDR3 DNA: TGCAGTGCTTCTCGGCGGGAGGCCCGTTACGAGCAGTACTTC. This translates into CSASRREARYEQYF. The V and J genes are TRBV20-1 and TRBJ2-7; the match to TRBD2 covers 8 bases. The V gene end was trimmed by 5 bases and the J gene end by 4 bases; junction bases not matched to a gene: 10. In germline, CDR1 is DFQATT, CDR2 SNEGSKA (reference sequence). CDR3 length: 14 amino acids.

A word on this clonotype: This beta chain is a stray read from a library made for alpha chains; its abundance is not meaningful. The rearrangement links TRBV12-3 or TRBV12-4 to TRBJ2-7; no reliable D call. The CDR3 spans 11 residues. Trimming cost V 3 bases and J 3 bases, with 3 bases left between them. The CDR3 DNA follows: TGTGCCAGCAGTTTTTACTACGAGCAGTACTTC. Protein sequence: CASSFYYEQYF.

Concerning this clonotype: This beta chain came through as a stray read in a library set up for alpha chains, and its size says little. V gene TRBV27 combines with J gene TRBJ1-1; D might be TRBD1 (5 bases). CDR1 and CDR2 (germline): MNHEY, SMNVEV (reference sequence). V lost 0 bases and J lost 4, with 9 bases in between. The CDR3 contains 14 residues. Here the CDR3 reads CASSLSGGGTEAFF. The CDR3 nucleotides are TGTGCCAGCAGTTTATCTGGGGGAGGCACTGAAGCTTTCTTT.

Concerning this clonotype: In a library made to pick up alpha chains, this beta chain is a stray read with a size that means little. The rearrangement uses TRBV6-6 and TRBJ1-5; D possibly corresponds to TRBD1 (6 bases). Germline lookup yields CDR1 MNHNY and CDR2 SVGAGI (reference sequence). V was shortened by 5 bases and J by 7 bases, with 15 bases between the two germline ends. The CDR3 length is 14 residues. The CDR3 coding sequence is TGTGCCAGCAGTGGACAGCCCCCAGGCCAGCCCCAGCATTTT. This sequence encodes CASSGQPPGQPQHF.

This clonotype was recorded a few times. Since the library was made to target alpha chains, this beta chain is a stray read and its abundance is not meaningful. The J gene is TRBJ2-7, the V gene TRBV6-6; a possible D gene is TRBD2 (7 bases). The CDR3 is made up of 14 amino acids. Trimming removed 7 bases from V and 5 bases from J, with 18 bases in between. CDR1 and CDR2 (germline): MNHNY, SVGAGI (reference sequence). The CDR3 DNA reads TGTGCCAGCACCCTCGGGGGGCCTGTACACGAGCAGTACTTC. It specifies CASTLGGPVHEQYF.

By proportion, this clonotype is medium-sized (0.01 to 0.1%). Being off target in a library aimed at alpha chains, this beta chain has a size of little meaning. This chain joins TRBV20-1 and TRBJ2-2; D not certain. CDR3 length: 13 residues. Trimming took off 2 bases at V and 0 bases at J, with 4 bases between the two ends. The V gene's germline CDR1 is DFQATT and CDR2 SNEGSKA (reference sequence). In DNA form, the CDR3 reads TGCAGTGCTAGACTAGCGAACACCGGGGAGCTGTTTTTT. It specifies CSARLANTGELFF.

This clonotype was observed a few times. The library was built for alpha chains, so this beta chain is an off-target read and its size means little. The J gene is TRBJ2-6, the V gene TRBV5-4, with 8 nucleotides matching TRBD1. Germline CDR1 is SGHNT and CDR2 is YYREEE (reference sequence). The CDR3 covers 16 residues. V shed 4 bases and J 1 base; nucleotides not matched to a gene: 4. The CDR3 coding sequence is TGTGCCAGCAGCGGAAGGACAGGGTCTGGGGCCAACGTCCTGACTTTC. Protein sequence: CASSGRTGSGANVLTF. Full variable domain (rest looked up from reference TRBV5-4 and TRBJ2-6): ETGVTQSPTHLIKTRGQQVTLRCSSQSGHNTVSWYQQALGQGPQFIFQYYREEENGRGNFPPRFSGLQFPNYSSELNVNALELDDSALYLCASSGRTGSGANVLTFGAGSRLTVL.

The table lists this clonotype with a count of one. This beta chain appears as a stray read in a library generated for alpha chains; its size is not informative. The chain has TRBV20-1 and TRBJ2-3; 11 nucleotides line up with TRBD2. J was trimmed by 3 bases and V by 5 bases; bases with no gene match: 10. The germline V gene has CDR1 DFQATT and CDR2 SNEGSKA (reference sequence). The CDR3 covers 16 residues. The CDR3 reads CSAPPRLAGNTDTQYF. The CDR3 nucleotides are TGCAGTGCTCCGCCACGACTAGCGGGAAATACAGATACGCAGTATTTT.

This clonotype was observed a handful of times. A library prepared for alpha chains yielded this beta chain as an off-target read; its size is of little meaning. The rearrangement uses TRBV27 and TRBJ2-5; the D gene is possibly TRBD1 (6 bases). The CDR3 sequence is 13 residues long. V lost 3 bases, J lost 5 bases, and 10 bases lay in between. Germline V CDR1 and CDR2: MNHEY, SMNVEV (reference sequence). The CDR3 loop is CASSFRGVETQYF. The CDR3 nucleotides read TGTGCCAGCAGTTTCAGGGGAGTGGAGACCCAGTACTTC.

By share, this clonotype ranks as large (0.1 to 1%). With the library built for alpha chains, this beta chain is off target and its frequency is not meaningful. The V gene is TRBV20-1, the J gene TRBJ2-7, with TRBD2 matching 7 bases. Germline assignment: CDR1 DFQATT and CDR2 SNEGSKA (reference sequence). The CDR3 contains 13 residues. V lost 0 bases, J lost 5 bases, and 4 bases stayed unmatched. The CDR3 spells CSARDGGSDEQYF. The CDR3 nucleotides are TGCAGTGCTAGAGATGGCGGGAGCGACGAGCAGTACTTC.

About this clonotype: The size of this beta chain means little, since it is a stray read in a library made for alpha chains. The chain is built from TRBV7-8 and TRBJ2-1, with TRBD2 identical over 12 bases. V was pared by 5 bases and J by 8 bases, with 13 bases of the junction left unmatched. The germline V gene encodes CDR1 SGHVS and CDR2 FQNEAQ. The CDR3 is 17 residues long. The CDR3 here is CASSPRTSGMGTDEQFF. In DNA form, the CDR3 reads TGTGCCAGCAGCCCCCGGACTAGCGGGATGGGGACGGATGAGCAGTTCTTC. Drawing the rest from reference TRBV7-8 and TRBJ2-1, the complete variable domain is GAGVSQSPRYKVAKRGQDVALRCDPISGHVSLFWYQQALGQGPEFLTYFQNEAQLDKSGLPSDRFFAERPEGSVSTLKIQRTQQEDSAVYLCASSPRTSGMGTDEQFFGPGTRLTVL.

Turning to this clonotype: A library prepared for alpha chains yielded this beta chain as an off-target read; its size is of little meaning. The chain uses TRBV12-3 or TRBV12-4 and TRBJ2-3, with D hard to call. V shed 2 bases and J shed 6 bases, with 6 bases lying between them. The CDR3 is 12 residues long. Written as DNA, the CDR3 is TGTGCCAGCAGTTTATCCTGGGATACGCAGTATTTT. This gives the protein CASSLSWDTQYF.

Comment on this clonotype: A library prepared for alpha chains yielded this beta chain as an off-target read; its size is of little meaning. The CDR3 DNA reads TGCAGCGACTCGAGACAGGGGTTGGAGACCCAGTACTTC. It codes for CSDSRQGLETQYF. This chain links TRBV29-1 with TRBJ2-5, with 8 bases aligning to TRBD1. The CDR3 runs 13 residues. V trimming: 7 bases; J trimming: 5 bases; junction bases outside the gene matches: 9. Germline loops: CDR1 SQVTM, CDR2 ANQGSEA.

By proportion, this clonotype is medium-sized. In a library made to pick up alpha chains, this beta chain is a stray read with a size that means little. The V gene is TRBV2, the J gene TRBJ2-3, with D perhaps TRBD1 (5 bases). Germline V gene sequence: CDR1 SNHLY, CDR2 FYNNEI. Trimming stripped 3 bases from V and 4 bases from J, with 11 bases between. This CDR3 has 14 residues. The CDR3 coding sequence is TGTGCCAGCAGTGACCCCCAGGGTCCAGATACGCAGTATTTT. Translating it yields CASSDPQGPDTQYF.

Regarding this clonotype: As an off-target read in a library built for alpha chains, this beta chain has a frequency of little significance. The gene calls are TRBV6-1 and TRBJ1-1; possible D gene TRBD1, 5 bases. The CDR3 has 13 amino acids. Per germline, CDR1 MNHNS and CDR2 SASEGT. Trimming took off 4 bases at V and 5 bases at J, with 11 bases between the two ends. The CDR3 sequence is CASSARVWTEAFF. The DNA for the CDR3 is TGTGCCAGCAGTGCCAGGGTTTGGACTGAAGCTTTCTTT.

With regard to this clonotype: With the library built for alpha chains, this beta chain is off target and its frequency is not meaningful. The rearrangement links TRBV2 to TRBJ1-6; D unresolved. V was clipped by 4 bases and J by 6 bases, with 7 bases between them. CDR1 and CDR2 from the germline V gene are SNHLY and FYNNEI. The CDR3 is 13 residues long. CDR3 sequence (DNA): TGTGCCAGCAGTGGGTGGATTAATTCACCCCTCCACTTT. Translating gives CASSGWINSPLHF.

A few counts support this clonotype. With the library built for alpha chains, this beta chain is off target and its frequency is not meaningful. The chain combines TRBV7-8 with TRBJ2-1; D is possibly TRBD1 (6 bases). The CDR3 runs to 19 residues. Germline V gene lookup returns CDR1 SGHVS and CDR2 FQNEAQ. Trimming cost V 1 base and J 5 bases, with 24 bases left between them. This chain's CDR3 is CASSLDSLDVTGPNNEQFF. For the CDR3, the DNA is TGTGCCAGCAGCTTAGATTCCCTCGACGTGACAGGACCCAACAATGAGCAGTTCTTC.

By sample share, this clonotype is medium-sized. This beta chain is off target for a library built for alpha chains, so its abundance means little. The rearrangement links TRBV29-1 to TRBJ2-7; the D gene could be TRBD1 or TRBD2 (5 bases each). Per the germline V gene, CDR1 is SQVTM and CDR2 is ANQGSEA. V was clipped by 7 bases and J by 6 bases, with 16 bases between them. CDR3 length: 12 residues. The CDR3 region has the DNA TGCAGCGGTCTCGGGGCAACTCGCGAGCAGTACTTC. This translates into CSGLGATREQYF.

In regard to this clonotype: In a library made to pick up alpha chains, this beta chain is a stray read with a size that means little. J is TRBJ2-2 and V is TRBV11-2, with D perhaps matching TRBD2 (6 bases). Looked up from germline, CDR1 is SGHAT and CDR2 is FQNNGV. The V gene lost 5 bases and the J gene lost 5 bases, with 9 bases spanning the gap. The CDR3 has 13 amino acids. CDR3 protein: CASSLGRTGELFF. CDR3 in DNA: TGTGCCAGCAGCCTAGGGAGGACCGGGGAGCTGTTTTTT.

This clonotype was recorded once. This beta chain lies outside the target of a library built for alpha chains; its clone size means little. V usage is TRBV10-3 and J usage is TRBJ2-7; D may be TRBD2 (7 bases). Between the trimmed V and J ends, which lost 10 bases and 4 bases, there was a span of 20 bases. The CDR3 has 14 residues. Germline V gives CDR1 ENHRY, CDR2 SYGVKD. The CDR3 DNA reads TGTGCCACCGGTTCGCGGGAGAGGGGGTACGAGCAGTACTTC. Its protein product is CATGSRERGYEQYF.

This clonotype was recorded a few times. As an off-target read in a library built for alpha chains, this beta chain has a frequency of little significance. The chain is built from TRBV6-2 or TRBV6-3 and TRBJ2-3; D may correspond to TRBD1 or TRBD2 (6 bases each). Germline V gives CDR1 MNHEY, CDR2 SVGEGT. Trimming cost V 6 bases and J 3 bases, with 16 bases left between them. The CDR3 is made up of 15 amino acids. This chain's CDR3 is CASRVPRRGTDTQYF. Written as DNA, the CDR3 is TGTGCCAGCAGGGTTCCGCGGAGGGGGACAGATACGCAGTATTTT.

In this sample, this clonotype turned up a few times. This beta chain is an off-target read within a library intended for alpha chains, so its frequency means little. The chain couples TRBV11-2 to TRBJ2-3; D remains unclear. The germline V and J ends were trimmed by 5 bases and 6 bases, with 6 bases remaining between them. This CDR3 is built from 11 residues. Germline CDR1 reads SGHAT; CDR2 reads FQNNGV. CDR3 sequence: CASSLMDTQYF. The DNA of the CDR3 is TGTGCCAGCAGCCTAATGGATACGCAGTATTTT.

As concerns this clonotype: Found in a library prepared for alpha chains, this beta chain is an off-target read, and its abundance has little meaning. The V gene is TRBV3-1, the J gene TRBJ2-1, with 10 bases matching TRBD1. The CDR3 runs 15 residues. Trimming took 3 bases from V and 2 from J; bases not matched to a gene: 1. Germline V CDR1 and CDR2: LGHDT, YNNKEL (reference sequence). CDR3 loop: CASSQGTGAYNEQFF. In nucleotides, the CDR3 is TGTGCCAGCAGCCAGGGGACAGGGGCCTACAATGAGCAGTTCTTC.